The 11 T cell receptor beta chains below all came from one sample that was sequenced in a study of regulatory and conventional T cells in RAG deficiency. Here immunoSEQ multiplex PCR was the method, and the copy in TCRdb shows in-frame clones only, minus some. Of around 29,000 clones listed, about 95% are singletons. Conventional CD4+ T cells were sorted from blood as CD25-low CD127-high cells. This same sample was also part of a study on regulatory T cells. That source notes: The primer mix had 52 TRBV and 13 TRBJ primers.

Sequenced: CD25- CD4+ T cells sorted from blood. The receptors here all came from a human donor in good health.

This clone showed up just once. CDR3 nucleotide sequence: TGTGCCAGCAGCCACCTCACCGGGACATCCTCCTACGAGCAGTACTTC. Amino acid sequence: CASSHLTGTSSYEQYF. The V gene is TRBV11-2, the J gene TRBJ2-7; TRBD1 is a possible D gene (6 bases). The CDR3 contains 16 residues. The V end lost 5 bases, the J end lost 0 bases, and 17 bases lay between the germline ends. From germline, CDR1 is SGHAT and CDR2 FQNNGV.

V is TRBV25-1 and J is TRBJ1-1; D may be TRBD1 (6 bases). The germline V gene encodes CDR1 MGHDK and CDR2 SYGVNS. The CDR3 has 15 amino acids. Trimming took off 2 bases at V and 7 bases at J, with 17 bases between the two ends. DNA of the CDR3: TGTGCCAGCAGTGAAAGGGGAAGGGGGAGCGTTGAAGCTTTCTTT. The encoded protein is CASSERGRGSVEAFF.

The chain employs TRBV4-1 and TRBJ2-7, with D possibly TRBD2 on 6 matching bases. Deletions cut 4 bases from V and 4 bases from J, with 23 bases between. Germline V gives CDR1 MGHRA, CDR2 YSYEKL. The CDR3 has 17 residues. This CDR3 is CASSLTPSLRGGYEQYF. For the CDR3, the DNA is TGCGCCAGCAGCCTAACCCCGAGCTTGCGGGGAGGATACGAGCAGTACTTC.

The chain uses TRBV7-6 and TRBJ2-3, with 7 positions matching TRBD2. CDR1 and CDR2 from the germline V gene are SGHVS and FNYEAQ. This CDR3 comprises 16 residues. Trimming removed 5 bases from V and 0 bases from J; junction bases left unmatched: 8. CDR3 DNA sequence: TGTGCCAGCAGCCCCCGAGCGGGGACTAGCACAGATACGCAGTATTTT. Its translation is CASSPRAGTSTDTQYF.

In this sample, this clone turned up a few times. The chain links TRBV5-5 to TRBJ1-3; TRBD1 agrees at 7 bases. V lost 3 bases, J lost 4 bases, and 4 bases stayed unmatched. Germline lookup yields CDR1 SGHKS and CDR2 YYEKEE (reference sequence). This CDR3 has 14 residues. CDR3 nucleotide sequence: TGTGCCAGCAGCTCCAGGGGGTCCGGAAACACCATATATTTT. It codes for CASSSRGSGNTIYF.

The V gene is TRBV10-3, the J gene TRBJ1-6; 8 bases are a match to TRBD1. The germline CDR1 and CDR2 sequences are ENHRY and SYGVKD. V lost 6 bases to trimming and J lost 9 bases; unmatched junction nucleotides: 7. CDR3 length: 14 amino acids. The CDR3, as DNA: TGTGCCATCAGCGTGACAGGGGTCAGTTCACCCCTCCACTTT. Its protein product is CAISVTGVSSPLHF.

The V call is TRBV5-5, the J call TRBJ2-3; 7 bases are shared with TRBD2. V was pared by 0 bases and J by 1 base, with 5 bases of the junction left unmatched. The germline V gene encodes CDR1 SGHKS and CDR2 YYEKEE (reference sequence). The CDR3 is made up of 16 amino acids. The CDR3 sequence: CASSLGGRARTDTQYF. CDR3 in DNA: TGTGCCAGCAGCTTGGGCGGGAGAGCCCGCACAGATACGCAGTATTTT.

V and J are TRBV27 and TRBJ1-5, with D possibly matching TRBD1 (5 bases). The CDR3 loop spans 14 amino acids. Germline CDR1 reads MNHEY; CDR2 reads SMNVEV (reference sequence). The germline V and J ends were trimmed by 6 bases and 6 bases, with 15 bases remaining between them. The CDR3: CASRRGGTGQPQHF. The CDR3 nucleotides read TGTGCCAGCAGGCGCGGGGGGACGGGTCAGCCCCAGCATTTT.

This chain links TRBV7-9 with TRBJ1-4; 10 bases fit TRBD1. The CDR3 is 17 amino acids. Trimming took 2 bases from V and 8 from J; bases not matched to a gene: 11. Germline V CDR1 and CDR2: SEHNR, FQNEAQ (reference sequence). The CDR3 DNA is TGTGCCAGCAGCTTACAAGGGTCAGGGGACAGGGGCGAAAAACTGTTTTTT. Translated, it gives CASSLQGSGDRGEKLFF.

The genes are TRBV6-4 and TRBJ1-2; 12 bases line up with TRBD1. V gave up 6 bases and J gave up 6 bases; unmatched junction bases: 2. Germline V gives CDR1 MRHNA, CDR2 SNTAGT. This CDR3 has 13 residues. The CDR3 sequence: CASRGTGGNGYTF. The CDR3 DNA follows: TGTGCCAGCAGGGGGACAGGGGGCAATGGCTACACCTTC.

The chain recombines TRBV4-1 with TRBJ2-1; D gene unclear. V dropped 4 bases and J dropped 7 bases, with 11 bases sitting between them. CDR1 is MGHRA and CDR2 is YSYEKL in the germline V gene. The CDR3 consists of 13 residues. The CDR3 here is CASSPFWPNEQFF. Here the CDR3 DNA reads TGCGCCAGCAGCCCCTTTTGGCCGAATGAGCAGTTCTTC.